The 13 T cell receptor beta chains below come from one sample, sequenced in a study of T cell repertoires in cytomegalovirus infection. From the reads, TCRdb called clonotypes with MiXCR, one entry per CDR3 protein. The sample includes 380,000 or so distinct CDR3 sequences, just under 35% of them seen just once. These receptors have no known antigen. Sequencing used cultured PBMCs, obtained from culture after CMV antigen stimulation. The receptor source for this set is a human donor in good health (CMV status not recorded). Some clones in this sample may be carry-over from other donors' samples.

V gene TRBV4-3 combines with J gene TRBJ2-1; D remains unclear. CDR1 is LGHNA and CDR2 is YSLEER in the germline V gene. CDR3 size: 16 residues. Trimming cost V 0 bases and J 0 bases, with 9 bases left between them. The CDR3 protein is CASSQETGSSYNEQFF. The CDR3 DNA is TGCGCCAGCAGCCAAGAGACCGGCAGCTCCTACAATGAGCAGTTCTTC.

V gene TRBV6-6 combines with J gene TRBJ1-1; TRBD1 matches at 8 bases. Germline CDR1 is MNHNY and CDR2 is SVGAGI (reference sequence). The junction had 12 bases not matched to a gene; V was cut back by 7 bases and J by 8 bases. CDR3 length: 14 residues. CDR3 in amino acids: CASTPTARDREAFF. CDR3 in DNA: TGTGCCAGCACTCCGACCGCCCGGGACAGGGAAGCTTTCTTT.

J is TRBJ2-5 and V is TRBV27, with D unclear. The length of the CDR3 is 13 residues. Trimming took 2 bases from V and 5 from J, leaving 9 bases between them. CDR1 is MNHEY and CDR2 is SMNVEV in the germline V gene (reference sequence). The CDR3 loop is CASSLTRLETQYF. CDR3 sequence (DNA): TGTGCCAGCAGTTTAACCAGGCTCGAGACCCAGTACTTC.

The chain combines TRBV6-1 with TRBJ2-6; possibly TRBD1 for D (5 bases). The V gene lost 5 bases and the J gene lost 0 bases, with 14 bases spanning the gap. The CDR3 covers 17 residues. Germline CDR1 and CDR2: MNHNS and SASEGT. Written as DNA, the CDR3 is TGTGCCAGCAGTCACCCCAGGGCGAGCTCTGGGGCCAACGTCCTGACTTTC. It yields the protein CASSHPRASSGANVLTF.

This CDR3 reads CATQPGSSYSNQPQHF. As DNA, the CDR3 is TGTGCCACTCAGCCCGGGTCTTCTTATAGCAATCAGCCCCAGCATTTT. The chain recombines TRBV6-1 with TRBJ1-5; no definite D call. Germline CDR1 and CDR2: MNHNS and SASEGT. The CDR3 is made up of 16 amino acids. Trimming cost V 10 bases and J 0 bases, with 19 bases left between them.

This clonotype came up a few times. The DNA for the CDR3 is TGTGCCAGCAGCCGAACGGGAGATACGCAGTATTTT. Its protein is CASSRTGDTQYF. V usage is TRBV7-6 and J usage is TRBJ2-3; the D is unclear. The CDR3 extends over 12 amino acids. Trimming removed 5 bases at V and 5 bases at J, with 8 bases between. Germline lookup yields CDR1 SGHVS and CDR2 FNYEAQ.

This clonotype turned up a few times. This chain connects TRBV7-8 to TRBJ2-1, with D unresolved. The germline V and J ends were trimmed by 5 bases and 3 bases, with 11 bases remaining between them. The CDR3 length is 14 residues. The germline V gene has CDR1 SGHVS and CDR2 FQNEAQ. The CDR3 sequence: CASSASSGYNEQFF. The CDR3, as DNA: TGTGCCAGCAGCGCTTCCAGTGGCTACAATGAGCAGTTCTTC.

DNA of the CDR3: TGCAGCGTTCCTAGCGGGGGCGGCTCCTACAATGAGCAGTTCTTC. Translating gives CSVPSGGGSYNEQFF. This chain uses TRBV29-1 with TRBJ2-1, with 10 bases that match TRBD2. The CDR3 sequence is 15 residues long. The germline CDR1 and CDR2 sequences are SQVTM and ANQGSEA. V dropped 5 bases and J dropped 0; count of bases not matched to a gene: 4.

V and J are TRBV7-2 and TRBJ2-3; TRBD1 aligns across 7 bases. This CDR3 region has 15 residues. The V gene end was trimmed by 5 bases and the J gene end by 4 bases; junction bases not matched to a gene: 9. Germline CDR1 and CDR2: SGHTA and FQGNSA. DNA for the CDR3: TGTGCCAGCAGCCCGAGGGGGCTAGCAGCAGATACGCAGTATTTT. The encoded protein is CASSPRGLAADTQYF.

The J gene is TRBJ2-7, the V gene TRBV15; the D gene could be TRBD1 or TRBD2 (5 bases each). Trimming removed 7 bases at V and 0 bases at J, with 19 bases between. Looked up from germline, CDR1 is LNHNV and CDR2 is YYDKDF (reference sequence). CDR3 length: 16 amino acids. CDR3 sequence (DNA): TGTGCCACCACCGAGAGAGGCGAGGGGAGCTCCTACGAGCAGTACTTC. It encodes CATTERGEGSSYEQYF.

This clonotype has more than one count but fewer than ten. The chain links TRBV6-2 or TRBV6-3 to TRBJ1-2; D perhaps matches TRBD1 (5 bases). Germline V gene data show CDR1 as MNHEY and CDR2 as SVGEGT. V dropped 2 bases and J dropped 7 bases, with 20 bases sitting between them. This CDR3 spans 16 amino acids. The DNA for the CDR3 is TGTGCCAGCAGTTACGGGGACGGGGGTTTTGGCGCTGGCTACACCTTC. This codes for CASSYGDGGFGAGYTF.

CDR3 protein: CASSQQNYEQYV. Written as DNA, the CDR3 is TGTGCCAGCAGTCAACAGAACTACGAGCAGTACGTC. The chain combines TRBV11-2 with TRBJ2-7; the D is unclear. V lost 6 bases to trimming and J lost 3 bases, with 9 bases between them. CDR1 and CDR2 from the germline V gene are SGHAT and FQNNGV. This CDR3 is 12 amino acids long.

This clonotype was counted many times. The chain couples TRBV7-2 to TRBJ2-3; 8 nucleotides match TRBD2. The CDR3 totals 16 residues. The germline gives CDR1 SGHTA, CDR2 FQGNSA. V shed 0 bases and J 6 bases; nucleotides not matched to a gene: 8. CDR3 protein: CASSLALSGSEDTQYF. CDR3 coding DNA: TGTGCCAGCAGCTTAGCGCTCAGCGGGAGTGAGGATACGCAGTATTTT. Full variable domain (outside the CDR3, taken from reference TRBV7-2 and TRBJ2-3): GAGVSQSPSNKVTEKGKDVELRCDPISGHTALYWYRQSLGQGLEFLIYFQGNSAPDKSGLPSDRFSAERTGGSVSTLTIQRTQQEDSAVYLCASSLALSGSEDTQYFGPGTRLTVL.